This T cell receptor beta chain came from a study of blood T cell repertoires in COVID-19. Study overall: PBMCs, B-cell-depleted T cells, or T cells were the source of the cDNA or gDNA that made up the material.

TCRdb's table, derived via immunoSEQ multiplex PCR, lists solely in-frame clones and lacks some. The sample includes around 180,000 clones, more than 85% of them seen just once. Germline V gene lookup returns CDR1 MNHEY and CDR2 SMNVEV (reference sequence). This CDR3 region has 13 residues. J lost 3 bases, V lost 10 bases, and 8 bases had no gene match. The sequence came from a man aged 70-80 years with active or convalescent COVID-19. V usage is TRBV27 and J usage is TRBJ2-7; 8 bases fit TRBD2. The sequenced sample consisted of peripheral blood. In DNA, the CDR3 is TGTGCCACATCAGCGGGAGCTGTCTACGAGCAGTACTTC. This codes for CATSAGAVYEQYF.